The 29 T cell receptor beta chains below all came from one sample that was sequenced in a study of blood T cell repertoires in COVID-19. Using immunoSEQ multiplex PCR, the repertoire was profiled, and TCRdb retains in-frame clones only, with some absent. The table has approximately 340,000 clones, roughly 87% seen once. Sequencing was performed on peripheral blood. The receptors stem from a man aged 25 to 45 with COVID-19, enrolled during active disease.

This sequence joins TRBV2 and TRBJ1-6, with 7 bases that match TRBD1. Germline CDR1 is SNHLY and CDR2 is FYNNEI. The CDR3 runs to 15 residues. V was pared by 11 bases and J by 8 bases, with 15 bases of the junction left unmatched. As DNA, the CDR3 is TGTGCCGGGGGACGCTCTGACAGGGTAGATTCACCCCTCCACTTT. Its translation: CAGGRSDRVDSPLHF.

V is TRBV18 and J is TRBJ2-1; 11 bases align to TRBD2. Per germline, CDR1 KGHSH and CDR2 LQKENI. V lost 0 bases and J lost 5; bases outside the gene matches: 18. The CDR3 is made up of 21 amino acids. The CDR3 reads CASSPPVLLAGGPIKNNEQFF. CDR3 coding DNA: TGTGCCAGCTCACCACCGGTCCTCCTAGCGGGAGGCCCCATAAAGAACAATGAGCAGTTCTTC.

Here the CDR3 reads CASSLTGHSGELFF. The CDR3 DNA follows: TGTGCCAGCAGCTTAACGGGACACAGCGGGGAGCTGTTTTTT. This chain joins TRBV7-2 and TRBJ2-2; D perhaps matches TRBD1 (6 bases). V dropped 2 bases and J dropped 7 bases, with 11 bases sitting between them. The CDR3 is 14 amino acids. Germline values: CDR1 SGHTA, CDR2 FQGNSA.

V is TRBV27 and J is TRBJ1-2, with 7 bases matching TRBD1. Germline values: CDR1 MNHEY, CDR2 SMNVEV (reference sequence). This CDR3 has 15 amino acids. Trimming removed 5 bases from V and 4 bases from J; junction bases left unmatched: 10. For the CDR3, the DNA is TGTGCCAGCAGTCCCTCCGGGACAGCCTCCTATGGCTACACCTTC. Translating gives CASSPSGTASYGYTF.

The V and J genes are TRBV7-2 and TRBJ2-3, with 15 bases lining up with TRBD2. Unmatched junction bases numbered 6, after V lost 5 bases and J lost 3 bases. Germline V gene lookup returns CDR1 SGHTA and CDR2 FQGNSA. There are 17 residues in the CDR3. The CDR3 loop reads CASSLGLAGGRTDTQYF. The CDR3 region has the DNA TGTGCCAGCAGCCTTGGACTAGCGGGGGGGCGGACAGATACGCAGTATTTT.

The sample holds one count of this clone. The chain couples TRBV3-1 (or the pseudogene TRBV3-2) to TRBJ1-1; D ambiguous. The CDR3 is 17 amino acids. CDR1 LGHDT and CDR2 YNNKEL come from the germline V gene (reference sequence). Trimming pared 0 bases from V and 6 bases from J, leaving 20 bases between. The CDR3 sequence: CASSQDSARVRIAEAFF. CDR3 DNA: TGTGCCAGCAGCCAAGACTCCGCCCGGGTTAGAATCGCTGAAGCTTTCTTT.

This sequence joins TRBV4-3 and TRBJ2-4; possible D gene TRBD1, 6 bases. Deletions cut 3 bases from V and 8 bases from J, with 14 bases between. CDR3 size: 14 residues. Per the germline V gene, CDR1 is LGHNA and CDR2 is YSLEER. CDR3 loop: CASSQAGQSHIQYF. CDR3 DNA sequence: TGCGCCAGCAGCCAGGCAGGACAGTCACACATTCAGTACTTC.

The rearrangement joins TRBV6-5 to TRBJ1-4; D is uncertain. V shed 0 bases and J shed 3 bases, with 11 bases lying between them. Germline V gene lookup returns CDR1 MNHEY and CDR2 SVGAGI. The CDR3 covers 16 residues. CDR3 sequence: CASSYSYTVSNEKLFF. In DNA, the CDR3 is TGTGCCAGCAGTTACTCCTACACAGTATCTAATGAAAAACTGTTTTTT.

This chain links TRBV15 with TRBJ2-5; maybe TRBD1 (5 bases). V was pared by 4 bases and J by 5 bases, with 11 bases between. Germline V gene data show CDR1 as LNHNV and CDR2 as YYDKDF (reference sequence). The CDR3 has 13 residues. CDR3 sequence (DNA): TGTGCCACCAGCAAAGGGGTATTCGAGACCCAGTACTTC. This translates into CATSKGVFETQYF.

V gene TRBV5-1 combines with J gene TRBJ1-3; the D gene is possibly TRBD1 (6 bases). V shed 5 bases and J shed 0 bases, with 12 bases lying between them. Germline lookup yields CDR1 SGHRS and CDR2 YFSETQ. There are 15 residues in the CDR3. The CDR3 reads CASSKDRTSGNTIYF. The CDR3 nucleotides read TGCGCCAGCAGTAAGGACAGAACCTCTGGAAACACCATATATTTT.

The CDR3 DNA follows: TGCGCCAGCAGCTTGGGGTACGGATTGCAGGGTGCGGATACGCAGTATTTT. Translation: CASSLGYGLQGADTQYF. V is TRBV5-1 and J is TRBJ2-3; tentatively, D is TRBD1 (5 bases). This CDR3 region has 17 residues. V lost 0 bases to trimming and J lost 6 bases, with 20 bases between them. The germline CDR1 and CDR2 sequences are SGHRS and YFSETQ. Variable domain in full (rest from reference TRBV5-1 and TRBJ2-3): KAGVTQTPRYLIKTRGQQVTLSCSPISGHRSVSWYQQTPGQGLQFLFEYFSETQRNKGNFPGRFSGRQFSNSRSEMNVSTLELGDSALYLCASSLGYGLQGADTQYFGPGTRLTVL.

The genes are TRBV19 and TRBJ1-1; 9 bases match TRBD1. This CDR3 contains 13 residues. Germline-derived CDR1 and CDR2 are LNHDA and SQIVND (reference sequence). V was pared by 3 bases and J by 8 bases, with 4 bases of the junction left unmatched. CDR3 in amino acids: CASSIRDREEAFF. CDR3 coding DNA: TGTGCCAGTAGTATCCGGGACAGGGAAGAAGCTTTCTTT.

This chain connects TRBV5-8 to TRBJ2-2; maybe TRBD1 (5 bases). The germline V and J ends were trimmed by 4 bases and 5 bases, with 15 bases remaining between them. The CDR3 has 15 amino acids. Germline assignment: CDR1 SGHTS and CDR2 YDEGEE. The CDR3 protein is CASSRTPRGTGELFF. CDR3 DNA: TGTGCCAGCAGCCGAACCCCAAGGGGAACCGGGGAGCTGTTTTTT. Full variable domain (remainder filled in from reference TRBV5-8 and TRBJ2-2): EAGVTQSPTHLIKTRGQQATLRCSPISGHTSVYWYQQALGLGLQFLLWYDEGEERNRGNFPPRFSGRQFPNYSSELNVNALELEDSALYLCASSRTPRGTGELFFGEGSRLTVL.

The V and J genes are TRBV9 and TRBJ2-3; 13 nucleotides align to TRBD2. CDR3 length: 16 amino acids. J lost 4 bases, V lost 8 bases, and 10 bases had no gene match. The V gene's germline CDR1 is SGDLS and CDR2 YYNGEE. The DNA for the CDR3 is TGTGCCAGTGGTGGCACTAGCGGGGGGGCGTCAGATACGCAGTATTTT. Amino acids: CASGGTSGGASDTQYF.

The genes are TRBV19 and TRBJ2-1, with 9 bases lining up with TRBD2. V shed 3 bases and J 3 bases; nucleotides not matched to a gene: 18. Germline V gene sequence: CDR1 LNHDA, CDR2 SQIVND (reference sequence). The CDR3 loop spans 20 amino acids. The DNA for the CDR3 is TGTGCCAGTAGTATCCGAAATGCTCGGCGGGGGGGCCGTAACTACAATGAGCAGTTCTTC. This encodes CASSIRNARRGGRNYNEQFF.

CDR3 sequence: CASSSRGTDYGYTF. CDR3 coding DNA: TGTGCCAGCAGCTCTCGCGGGACAGACTATGGCTACACCTTC. The chain has TRBV7-9 and TRBJ1-2; 7 bases are a match to TRBD1. Germline lookup yields CDR1 SEHNR and CDR2 FQNEAQ (reference sequence). V was pared by 4 bases and J by 3 bases, with 5 bases of the junction left unmatched. This CDR3 is built from 14 residues.

The rearrangement joins TRBV7-9 to TRBJ1-1, with D possibly being TRBD1 (5 bases). V lost 4 bases, J lost 0 bases, and 15 bases lay in between. From germline, CDR1 is SEHNR and CDR2 FQNEAQ (reference sequence). The CDR3 length is 16 residues. CDR3 residues: CASSSPGGGMNTEAFF. DNA of the CDR3: TGTGCCAGCAGCTCCCCCGGGGGGGGGATGAACACTGAAGCTTTCTTT.

This clone was counted only a few times. V usage is TRBV3-1 (or the pseudogene TRBV3-2) and J usage is TRBJ2-7; the match to TRBD2 covers 7 bases. Germline V gene lookup returns CDR1 LGHDT and CDR2 YNNKEL (reference sequence). With V trimmed by 3 bases and J by 2 bases, 10 bases remained unmatched. CDR3 size: 16 residues. The CDR3 DNA is TGTGCCAGCAGCCATTTCCTACTAGCGAAACCCTACGAGCAGTACTTC. It specifies CASSHFLLAKPYEQYF.

This chain uses TRBV7-6 with TRBJ2-2, with D perhaps matching TRBD1 (5 bases). Trimming pared 4 bases from V and 8 bases from J, leaving 14 bases between. The CDR3 is made up of 14 amino acids. Germline loops: CDR1 SGHVS, CDR2 FNYEAQ. CDR3: CASSSQLGAGELFF. The CDR3 coding sequence is TGTGCCAGCAGCTCCCAGTTAGGGGCTGGGGAGCTGTTTTTT.

The chain links TRBV25-1 to TRBJ1-2; D might be TRBD1 (5 bases). V lost 4 bases to trimming and J lost 6 bases, with 9 bases between them. This CDR3 has 12 residues. Germline CDR1 MGHDK, CDR2 SYGVNS. The CDR3 nucleotides read TGTGCCAGCAGTGCTCAGGGTAATGGCTACACCTTC. This sequence encodes CASSAQGNGYTF.

The chain couples TRBV6-5 to TRBJ2-1, with TRBD2 matching over 15 bases. Germline V gene lookup returns CDR1 MNHEY and CDR2 SVGAGI. V shed 5 bases and J 8 bases; nucleotides not matched to a gene: 4. CDR3 size: 15 residues. The CDR3 is CASSRTSGRAHEQFF. In DNA, the CDR3 is TGTGCCAGCAGTCGGACTAGCGGGAGGGCCCATGAGCAGTTCTTC.

The rearrangement links TRBV10-3 to TRBJ2-7; maybe TRBD2 (7 bases). From germline, CDR1 is ENHRY and CDR2 SYGVKD. The V end was cut by 0 bases, the J end by 5 bases, with 14 bases between. This CDR3 has 15 residues. CDR3 sequence: CAISESAGEGHEQYF. CDR3 nucleotide sequence: TGTGCCATCAGTGAGTCGGCAGGGGAGGGACACGAGCAGTACTTC.

The chain couples TRBV5-1 to TRBJ1-3; D ambiguous. The germline V and J ends were trimmed by 0 bases and 0 bases, with 10 bases remaining between them. The CDR3 covers 16 residues. Germline V lookup: CDR1 SGHRS, CDR2 YFSETQ. CDR3 in DNA: TGCGCCAGCAGCTTGGCCCCGGTTAGCTCTGGAAACACCATATATTTT. Its protein is CASSLAPVSSGNTIYF.

A few counts support this clone. V is TRBV2 and J is TRBJ1-5; 7 bases map to TRBD1. Germline loops: CDR1 SNHLY, CDR2 FYNNEI. Trimming took 4 bases from V and 5 from J; bases not matched to a gene: 8. The CDR3 runs 15 residues. CDR3 loop: CASSGRGQRDQPQHF. In DNA form, the CDR3 reads TGTGCCAGCAGTGGAAGGGGACAGAGGGATCAGCCCCAGCATTTT.

The J gene is TRBJ2-2, the V gene TRBV12-5; 8 bases match TRBD1. CDR1 is LGHNT, CDR2 FRNRAP, per germline. This CDR3 is built from 16 residues. V shed 0 bases, J shed 8 bases, and the junction held 8 bases outside the gene matches. DNA for the CDR3: TGTGCTAGTGGTTTGGTATTAGGACAGGGCTTGGGGGAGCTGTTTTTT. It specifies CASGLVLGQGLGELFF.

The CDR3 coding sequence is TGTGCCAGCAGCCAAGATCTATCAGGGACTGGCGATGAGCAGTTCTTC. Protein sequence: CASSQDLSGTGDEQFF. The chain is built from TRBV4-2 and TRBJ2-1, with D perhaps TRBD2 (6 bases). There are 16 residues in the CDR3. CDR1 is LGHNA, CDR2 YNFKEQ, per germline. The V end lost 0 bases, the J end lost 8 bases, and 17 bases lay between the germline ends.

J is TRBJ2-7 and V is TRBV6-6; 8 nucleotides align to TRBD1. Germline V lookup: CDR1 MNHNY, CDR2 SVGAGI (reference sequence). With V trimmed by 6 bases and J by 4 bases, 8 bases remained unmatched. CDR3 length: 14 residues. The CDR3 here is CASRPGQAGYEQYF. The CDR3 DNA reads TGTGCCAGCAGACCGGGACAGGCGGGTTACGAGCAGTACTTC.

V and J are TRBV7-2 and TRBJ1-2; D perhaps matches TRBD1 (5 bases). Germline assignment: CDR1 SGHTA and CDR2 FQGNSA. V was cut by 0 bases and J by 4 bases, with 15 bases left in between. CDR3 length equals 16 residues. For the CDR3, the DNA is TGTGCCAGCAGCTTAGCGCAGGGCCAGAAGGTCTATGGCTACACCTTC. Translated: CASSLAQGQKVYGYTF.

CDR3 protein: CASSFLVEQYF. In nucleotides, the CDR3 is TGTGCCAGCAGTTTTCTCGTTGAGCAGTACTTC. The chain links TRBV12-3 or TRBV12-4 to TRBJ2-7; D not resolved. Trimming stripped 3 bases from V and 7 bases from J, with 7 bases between. There are 11 residues in the CDR3.